This TCR beta chain comes out of a study of control samples from healthy donors and cancer patients (dated by TCRdb to the early 2020s). Library preparation was by the immunoSEQ multiplex PCR assay. TCRdb mirrors the immuneACCESS table, restricted to in-frame sequences. Some clones are absent from its copies; in checked studies, under half trace to an unresolved V gene, and the reason for the others is unknown. Across this sample there are about 180,000 clones, with nearly 90% seen only once. Over 1.1% of the sample rests with the top ten. Between the V and J ends, shortened by 4 bases and 0 bases respectively, the junction contains 13 bases. The CDR3 runs 16 residues from the cysteine to the phenylalanine. CDR3 DNA only is kept here, 48 bases in frame from base 1. The germline V gene gives CDR1 as SGHRS and CDR2 as YFSETQ. Regarding this clone: The antigen this receptor binds is unknown. Per-nucleotide qualities are absent, and no much larger clonotype sits a single base away.

Source material: blood. The chain uses TRBV5-1 and TRBJ1-4, with TRBD1 as a weak D call on 6 bases. The sequence derives from a woman aged 45 to 65 in good health. The CDR3 amino acid sequence is: CASSQDRFATNEKLFF. The DNA is TGCGCCAGCAGCCAGGACAGATTTGCAACTAATGAAAAACTGTTTTTT.